The next 11 T cell receptor beta chains were all read from a single sample in a study of OX40 agonist ivuxolimab in advanced cancers. Clones were sequenced by immunoSEQ multiplex PCR, and TCRdb holds only the in-frame ones, with some missing. The table has tens of thousands of clones, 80% to 90% seen once. Sequencing used CD4+ or CD8+ T cells sorted from blood, obtained in a trial of the OX40 agonist ivuxolimab. All receptors come from an adult with an advanced solid tumor such as melanoma, head and neck, liver or kidney cancer.

The rearrangement uses TRBV10-3 and TRBJ2-3, with D maybe TRBD1 (6 bases). The CDR3 sequence is 13 residues long. Trimming pared 5 bases from V and 14 bases from J, leaving 20 bases between. Looked up from germline, CDR1 is ENHRY and CDR2 is SYGVKD. The CDR3 sequence: CAISSETGTRGYF. The CDR3 DNA reads as TGTGCCATCAGTTCTGAGACCGGGACAAGGGGGTATTTT.

This chain uses TRBV27 with TRBJ2-7, with 9 bases matching TRBD1. Trimming took 6 bases from V and 2 from J; bases not matched to a gene: 5. The CDR3 totals 14 residues. Germline V gives CDR1 MNHEY, CDR2 SMNVEV (reference sequence). Here the CDR3 DNA reads TGTGCCAGCAGGATGGGACAGGGCCCCTACGAGCAGTACTTC. Translated: CASRMGQGPYEQYF.

The chain joins TRBV9 to TRBJ2-3; 9 positions agree with TRBD2. The trim removed 1 base at V and 2 bases at J, leaving 5 bases unmatched. The CDR3 length is 16 residues. The germline CDR1 and CDR2 sequences are SGDLS and YYNGEE. The CDR3, as DNA: TGTGCCAGCAGCGTATATGCGGGAGGGCCCACAGATACGCAGTATTTT. It encodes CASSVYAGGPTDTQYF.

The V gene is TRBV2, the J gene TRBJ2-2, with D maybe TRBD1 (7 bases). With 5 bases removed from V and 0 bases from J, the gap between germline ends came to 13 bases. Germline lookup yields CDR1 SNHLY and CDR2 FYNNEI. CDR3 length: 16 residues. As DNA, the CDR3 is TGTGCCAGCAGTTCAAGCAGGGGGGCGAACACCGGGGAGCTGTTTTTT. Translation gives CASSSSRGANTGELFF.

This clone was recorded only once. This chain connects TRBV19 to TRBJ1-1; unclear D gene. The CDR3 sequence is 14 residues long. V lost 5 bases to trimming and J lost 2 bases, with 12 bases between them. From germline, CDR1 is LNHDA and CDR2 SQIVND (reference sequence). In DNA, the CDR3 is TGTGCCAGTAGTGATTACAGCCTTAACACTGAAGCTTTCTTT. This translates into CASSDYSLNTEAFF.

Only a few counts were recorded for this clone. This sequence joins TRBV27 and TRBJ1-5, with D maybe TRBD1 (5 bases). This CDR3 is built from 12 residues. Trimming shortened V by 2 bases and J by 7 bases, and 6 bases separated the two germline ends. CDR1 is MNHEY and CDR2 is SMNVEV in the germline V gene (reference sequence). The CDR3 DNA follows: TGTGCCAGCAGTTTAACAGGACAGCCCCAGCATTTT. Translation gives CASSLTGQPQHF.

This chain joins TRBV27 and TRBJ1-1; tentatively, D is TRBD1 (5 bases). This CDR3 contains 11 residues. Germline CDR1 MNHEY, CDR2 SMNVEV (reference sequence). The V and J ends lost 7 bases and 5 bases respectively, with 8 bases between them. CDR3 sequence reads: CASKGRTEAFF. CDR3 coding DNA: TGTGCCAGCAAGGGACGGACTGAAGCTTTCTTT.

The chain employs TRBV7-9 and TRBJ2-7; 7 nucleotides match TRBD1. Germline values: CDR1 SEHNR, CDR2 FQNEAQ (reference sequence). Trimming cost V 5 bases and J 0 bases; bases outside gene matches: 7. The CDR3 contains 15 residues. CDR3 bases: TGTGCCAGCAGCCACCAGACAGGGAACTCCTACGAGCAGTACTTC. Translated: CASSHQTGNSYEQYF.

V gene TRBV30 combines with J gene TRBJ1-1; no clear D gene. With 0 bases removed from V and 7 bases from J, the gap between germline ends came to 6 bases. The CDR3 totals 11 residues. From germline, CDR1 is GTSNPN and CDR2 SVGIG (reference sequence). CDR3 nucleotides: TGTGCCTGGAGTGTACCAGGTGAAGCTTTCTTT. Protein sequence: CAWSVPGEAFF.

The V and J genes are TRBV5-1 and TRBJ2-7; D uncertain. V was cut by 1 base and J by 5 bases, with 10 bases left in between. CDR3 length: 13 residues. CDR1 is SGHRS, CDR2 YFSETQ, per germline. CDR3 residues: CASSLMGYNEQYF. In nucleotides, the CDR3 is TGCGCCAGCAGCTTGATGGGGTACAACGAGCAGTACTTC.

This chain uses TRBV7-8 with TRBJ2-7; D is unclear. V lost 5 bases and J 0 bases, leaving 14 bases between the germline ends. From germline, CDR1 is SGHVS and CDR2 FQNEAQ. CDR3 length: 15 amino acids. CDR3 sequence (DNA): TGTGCCAGCAGCGCTGAATTTCTAAGCTCCTACGAGCAGTACTTC. This gives the protein CASSAEFLSSYEQYF.